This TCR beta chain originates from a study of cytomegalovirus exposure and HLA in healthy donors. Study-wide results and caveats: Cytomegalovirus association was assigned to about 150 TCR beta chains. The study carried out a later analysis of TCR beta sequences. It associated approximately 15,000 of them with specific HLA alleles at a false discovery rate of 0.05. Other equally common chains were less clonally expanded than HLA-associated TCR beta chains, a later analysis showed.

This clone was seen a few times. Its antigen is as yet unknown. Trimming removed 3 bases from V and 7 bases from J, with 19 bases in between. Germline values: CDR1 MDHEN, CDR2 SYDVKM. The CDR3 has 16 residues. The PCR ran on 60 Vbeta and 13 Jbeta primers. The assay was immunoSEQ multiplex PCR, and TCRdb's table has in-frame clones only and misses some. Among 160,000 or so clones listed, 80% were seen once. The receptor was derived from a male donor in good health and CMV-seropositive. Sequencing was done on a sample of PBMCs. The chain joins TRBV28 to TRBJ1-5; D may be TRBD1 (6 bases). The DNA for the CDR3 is TGTGCCAGCAGTTTGCGGCGTCGGGACACTAGACAGCCCCAGCATTTT. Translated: CASSLRRRDTRQPQHF.